This T cell receptor (beta chain) was sequenced in a study of T cells after yellow fever vaccination. Study conclusions and caveats: When the response was secondary, it was weaker but reached its peak faster, day 5 versus 15.

The CDR3 totals 13 residues. Germline V CDR1 and CDR2: KGHSH, LQKENI. Deletions cut 8 bases from V and 6 bases from J, with 15 bases between. TCRdb redid the calling of the 5' RACE reads with MiXCR, one entry per CDR3 protein. The repertoire holds some 600,000 distinct CDR3 sequences, with around 17% as singletons. This clonotype was seen repeatedly, ten times or more. As yet, its antigen is unknown. The chain combines TRBV18 with TRBJ2-3; a weak D match, TRBD2 (6 bases). Sequenced material: PBMCs, taken more than 4 days after the first yellow fever vaccination. This sequence was found in a man in his late teens or twenties who received the YFV17D yellow fever vaccine. This CDR3 reads CASSPPGGDTQYF. CDR3 nucleotide sequence: TGTGCCAGCAGCCCCCCTGGGGGGGATACGCAGTATTTT.